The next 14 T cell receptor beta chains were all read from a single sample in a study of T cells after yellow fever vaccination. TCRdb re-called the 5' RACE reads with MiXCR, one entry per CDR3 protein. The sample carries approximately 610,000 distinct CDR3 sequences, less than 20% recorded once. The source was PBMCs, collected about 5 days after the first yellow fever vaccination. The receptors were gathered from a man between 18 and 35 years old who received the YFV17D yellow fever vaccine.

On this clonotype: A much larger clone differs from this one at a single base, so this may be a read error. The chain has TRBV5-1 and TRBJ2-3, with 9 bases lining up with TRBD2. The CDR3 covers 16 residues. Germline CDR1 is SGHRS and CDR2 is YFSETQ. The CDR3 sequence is CTSSDRASGVSDTQYF. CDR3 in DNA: TGCACCAGCAGCGATCGGGCTAGCGGGGTCTCAGATACGCAGTATTTT.

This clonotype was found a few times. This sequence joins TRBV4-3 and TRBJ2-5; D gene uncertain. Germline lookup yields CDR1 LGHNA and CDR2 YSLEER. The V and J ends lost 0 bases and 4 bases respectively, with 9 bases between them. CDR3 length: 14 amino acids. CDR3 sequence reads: CASSQDRSVETQYF. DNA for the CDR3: TGCGCCAGCAGCCAAGACCGGAGCGTAGAGACCCAGTACTTC.

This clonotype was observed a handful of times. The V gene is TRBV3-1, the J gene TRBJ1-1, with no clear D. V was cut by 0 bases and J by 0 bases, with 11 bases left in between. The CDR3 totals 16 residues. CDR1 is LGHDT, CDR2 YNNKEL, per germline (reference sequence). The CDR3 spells CASSQDHPGMNTEAFF. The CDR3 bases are TGTGCCAGCAGCCAAGATCACCCGGGTATGAACACTGAAGCTTTCTTT.

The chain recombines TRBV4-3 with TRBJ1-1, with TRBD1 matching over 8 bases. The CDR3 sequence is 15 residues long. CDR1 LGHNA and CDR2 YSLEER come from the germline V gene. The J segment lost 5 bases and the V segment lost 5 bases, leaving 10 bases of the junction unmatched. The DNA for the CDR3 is TGCGCCAGCAGCTCCGGAGACAGGGGCGGAACTGAAGCTTTCTTT. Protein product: CASSSGDRGGTEAFF.

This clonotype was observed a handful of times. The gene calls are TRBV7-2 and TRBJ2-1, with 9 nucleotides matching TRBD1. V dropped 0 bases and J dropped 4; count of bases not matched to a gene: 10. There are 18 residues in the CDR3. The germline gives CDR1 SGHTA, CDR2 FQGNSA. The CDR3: CASSLALFPGQGYNEQFF. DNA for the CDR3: TGTGCCAGCAGCTTAGCGCTCTTCCCGGGACAGGGATACAATGAGCAGTTCTTC.

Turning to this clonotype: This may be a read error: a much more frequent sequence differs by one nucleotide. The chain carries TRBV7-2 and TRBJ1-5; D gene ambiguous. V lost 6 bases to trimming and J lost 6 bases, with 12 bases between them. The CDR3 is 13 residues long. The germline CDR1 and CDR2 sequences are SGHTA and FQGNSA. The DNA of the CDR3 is TGTGCCAGCAGTCCACTGGGGAGTCAGCCCCAGCATTTT. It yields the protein CASSPLGSQPQHF.

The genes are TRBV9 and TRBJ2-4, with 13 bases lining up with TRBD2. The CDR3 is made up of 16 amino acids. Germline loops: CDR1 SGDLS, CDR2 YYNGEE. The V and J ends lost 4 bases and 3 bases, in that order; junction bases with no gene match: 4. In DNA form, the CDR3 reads TGTGCCAGCAGCCCGGGACTAGCGGGGAACAAAAACATTCAGTACTTC. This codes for CASSPGLAGNKNIQYF.

The CDR3: CASSQEGRQGTDTQYF. The CDR3 nucleotides read TGCGCCAGCAGCCAAGAGGGTCGGCAGGGCACAGATACGCAGTATTTT. The rearrangement links TRBV4-3 to TRBJ2-3; D unclear. Trimming removed 0 bases from V and 1 base from J, with 11 bases in between. Germline V CDR1 and CDR2: LGHNA, YSLEER. This CDR3 is 16 amino acids long.

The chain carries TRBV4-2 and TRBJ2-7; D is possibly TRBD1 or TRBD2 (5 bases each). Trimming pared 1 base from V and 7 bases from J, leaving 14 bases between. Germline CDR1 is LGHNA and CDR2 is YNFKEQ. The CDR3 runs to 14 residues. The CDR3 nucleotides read TGTGCCAGCAGCCAAGTTGCCGGGACGAGGGAGCAGTACGTC. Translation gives CASSQVAGTREQYV.

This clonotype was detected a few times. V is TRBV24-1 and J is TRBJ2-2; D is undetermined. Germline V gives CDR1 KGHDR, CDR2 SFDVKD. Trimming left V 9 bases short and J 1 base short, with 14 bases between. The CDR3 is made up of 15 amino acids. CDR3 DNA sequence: TGTGCCACCGGGAATGGGCAGAAGAACACCGGGGAGCTGTTTTTT. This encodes CATGNGQKNTGELFF.

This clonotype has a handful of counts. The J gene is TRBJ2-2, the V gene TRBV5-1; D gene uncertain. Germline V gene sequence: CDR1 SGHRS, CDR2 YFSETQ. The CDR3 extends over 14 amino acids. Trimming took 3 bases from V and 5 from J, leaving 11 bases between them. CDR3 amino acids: CASSSNTATGELFF. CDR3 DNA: TGCGCCAGCAGCTCAAATACCGCAACCGGGGAGCTGTTTTTT. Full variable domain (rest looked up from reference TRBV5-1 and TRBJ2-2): KAGVTQTPRYLIKTRGQQVTLSCSPISGHRSVSWYQQTPGQGLQFLFEYFSETQRNKGNFPGRFSGRQFSNSRSEMNVSTLELGDSALYLCASSSNTATGELFFGEGSRLTVL.

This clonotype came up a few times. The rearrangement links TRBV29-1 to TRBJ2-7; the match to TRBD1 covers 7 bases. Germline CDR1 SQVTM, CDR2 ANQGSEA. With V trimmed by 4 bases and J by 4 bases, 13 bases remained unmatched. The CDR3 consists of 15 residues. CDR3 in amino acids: CSVGETGRGMYEQYF. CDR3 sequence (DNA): TGCAGCGTTGGGGAGACAGGGAGAGGAATGTACGAGCAGTACTTC.

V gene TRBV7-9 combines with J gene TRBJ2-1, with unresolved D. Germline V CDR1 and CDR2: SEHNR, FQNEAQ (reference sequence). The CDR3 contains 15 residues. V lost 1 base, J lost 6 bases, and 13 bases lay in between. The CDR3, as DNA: TGTGCCAGCAGCTTAGAGTTGGCCTTCTCCAATGAGCAGTTCTTC. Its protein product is CASSLELAFSNEQFF.

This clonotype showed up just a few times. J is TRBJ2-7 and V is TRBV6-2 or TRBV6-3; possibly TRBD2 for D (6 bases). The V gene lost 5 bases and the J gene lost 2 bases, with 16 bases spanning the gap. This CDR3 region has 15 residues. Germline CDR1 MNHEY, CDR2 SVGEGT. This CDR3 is CASSQGPGLTYEQYF. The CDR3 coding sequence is TGTGCCAGCAGTCAAGGGCCGGGACTCACCTACGAGCAGTACTTC.